This is a list of T cell receptor beta chains from one sample in a study of somatic mutations in cytotoxic T cells in rheumatoid arthritis. Sequencing used immunoSEQ multiplex PCR; TCRdb keeps in-frame clones, though not all of them. The sample consists of 15,000 to 20,000 clones, 82% of them appearing once. The sequencing sample was made of CD8+ T cells sorted from blood. The receptors originated from a woman in her forties or fifties with rheumatoid arthritis. The CDR3 runs from the conserved cysteine through the conserved F or W. A D gene is named only where the DNA matches it firmly. Some rows have no size entry. The others give once, few or many, or a class for an expanded clone.

D gene	clone size	V gene	J gene	CDR3 protein	CDR3 DNA
NA	once	TRBV2	TRBJ2-1	CASSDPSSDEQFF	TGTGCCAGCAGTGATCCCAGTTCCGATGAGCAGTTCTTC
TRBD2	NA	TRBV7-7	TRBJ2-1	CASSLGLAGGPGEQFF	TGTGCCAGCAGCCTGGGACTAGCGGGGGGGCCGGGAGAGCAGTTCTTC
TRBD2	medium-sized	TRBV7-9	TRBJ2-1	CASSGVVAGSRNEQFF	TGTGCCAGCAGCGGAGTGGTAGCGGGATCGCGGAATGAGCAGTTCTTC
NA	NA	TRBV4-1	TRBJ1-1	CASSQEGGMNTEAFF	TGCGCCAGCAGCCAAGAGGGAGGGATGAACACTGAAGCTTTCTTT
NA	NA	TRBV30	TRBJ2-1	CAWSGTRYGSYNEQFF	TGTGCCTGGAGTGGCACTAGGTACGGATCGTACAATGAGCAGTTCTTC
NA	NA	TRBV7-9	TRBJ1-5	CASSFTDSNQPQHF	TGTGCCAGCAGCTTCACAGATAGCAATCAGCCCCAGCATTTT
NA	NA	TRBV21-1	TRBJ2-2	CASRGGRIATGELFF	TGTGCCTCACGGGGGGGTAGGATCGCCACCGGGGAGCTGTTTTTT
TRBD2	NA	TRBV5-4	TRBJ2-5	CASSLGEGLAGAETQYF	TGTGCCAGCAGCTTGGGGGAAGGACTAGCGGGAGCGGAGACCCAGTACTTC
TRBD2	once	TRBV13	TRBJ2-3	CASSSGGWGTDTQYF	TGTGCCAGCAGCTCGGGGGGTTGGGGCACAGATACGCAGTATTTT
TRBD2	NA	TRBV5-1	TRBJ2-7	CASSIGGGYEQYF	TGCGCCAGCAGCATTGGCGGGGGGTACGAGCAGTACTTC
TRBD1	NA	TRBV7-8	TRBJ2-5	CASSSPTGGQETQYF	TGTGCCAGCAGCTCGCCGACAGGGGGCCAAGAGACCCAGTACTTC
NA	NA	TRBV19	TRBJ1-1	CASSSRAGVNTEAFF	TGTGCCAGTAGTAGCAGGGCGGGAGTGAACACTGAAGCTTTCTTT
NA	NA	TRBV11-2	TRBJ1-3	CASSLFSGGGSGNTIYF	TGTGCCAGCAGCTTATTTTCCGGTGGCGGCTCTGGAAACACCATATATTTT
NA	NA	TRBV10-2	TRBJ1-3	CASSDEGGHSGNTIYF	TGCGCCAGCAGTGACGAAGGAGGTCACTCTGGAAACACCATATATTTT
NA	NA	TRBV27	TRBJ2-3	CASSLGPRNTDTQYF	TGTGCCAGCAGTTTAGGCCCCCGGAACACAGATACGCAGTATTTT
NA	NA	TRBV5-8	TRBJ1-5	CASSPDTYQPQHF	TGTGCCAGCAGCCCCGACACCTATCAGCCCCAGCATTTT
NA	once	TRBV11-2	TRBJ2-2	CASSFDVGITGELFF	TGTGCCAGCAGCTTTGATGTCGGGATCACCGGGGAGCTGTTTTTT
TRBD2	NA	TRBV9	TRBJ2-2	CASSAGLAGARPGSKTGELFF	TGTGCCAGCAGCGCTGGACTAGCGGGGGCCAGACCGGGGAGTAAGACCGGGGAGCTGTTTTTT
NA	NA	TRBV18	TRBJ1-4	CASSPSGSNEKLFF	TGTGCCAGCTCACCTTCGGGTTCTAATGAAAAACTGTTTTTT
TRBD1	once	TRBV5-6	TRBJ2-1	CASSLGTGREQFF	TGTGCCAGCAGCTTAGGGACAGGGCGGGAGCAGTTCTTC
TRBD2	NA	TRBV13	TRBJ2-3	CASSSASGGTDTQYF	TGTGCCAGCAGCTCAGCTAGCGGGGGAACAGATACGCAGTATTTT
NA	NA	TRBV7-6	TRBJ2-5	CASSSPDYQETQYF	TGTGCCAGCAGCTCTCCAGACTACCAAGAGACCCAGTACTTC
TRBD1	NA	TRBV14	TRBJ1-1	CASSEKDRRGWDTEAFF	TGTGCCAGCAGCGAAAAGGACAGGAGGGGTTGGGACACTGAAGCTTTCTTT
NA	NA	TRBV6-1	TRBJ2-7	CASSVDGGLVSYEQYF	TGTGCCAGCAGTGTGGATGGGGGGCTAGTTTCCTACGAGCAGTACTTC
TRBD2	NA	TRBV7-6	TRBJ2-3	CASSSRGGSTDTQYF	TGTGCCAGCAGCTCCCGCGGGGGGAGCACAGATACGCAGTATTTT
NA	NA	TRBV9	TRBJ2-7	CASSEGGESTYEQYF	TGTGCCAGCAGCGAGGGTGGGGAGTCGACCTACGAGCAGTACTTC
NA	NA	TRBV6-5	TRBJ2-1	CASSYSGLPYNEQFF	TGTGCCAGCAGTTACTCTGGGTTGCCCTACAATGAGCAGTTCTTC
NA	NA	TRBV14	TRBJ1-2	CASSQDIRRQAHGYTF	TGTGCCAGCAGCCAAGATATAAGGCGGCAGGCCCATGGCTACACCTTC
TRBD2	NA	TRBV27	TRBJ2-7	CASSLSGGGTYEQYF	TGTGCCAGCAGTTTAAGCGGGGGGGGAACCTACGAGCAGTACTTC
TRBD1	NA	TRBV27	TRBJ1-6	CASSPTGGWNSPLHF	TGTGCCAGCAGCCCAACAGGGGGCTGGAATTCACCCCTCCACTTT
NA	few	TRBV27	TRBJ2-2	CASREGIGELFF	TGTGCCAGCAGAGAGGGGATCGGGGAGCTGTTTTTT
TRBD1	NA	TRBV18	TRBJ1-4	CASSLGQGNEKLFF	TGTGCCAGCTCCCTTGGACAGGGGAATGAAAAACTGTTTTTT
NA	NA	TRBV5-4	TRBJ2-7	CASSLSGGNEQYF	TGTGCCAGCAGCTTGTCAGGGGGGAACGAGCAGTACTTC
NA	once	TRBV6-5	TRBJ2-7	CASSSLMNYEQYF	TGTGCCAGCAGTTCCCTAATGAACTACGAGCAGTACTTC
TRBD1	NA	TRBV9	TRBJ1-1	CASSAETWGQLNTEAFF	TGTGCCAGCAGCGCCGAGACTTGGGGACAGCTGAACACTGAAGCTTTCTTT
NA	NA	TRBV6-5	TRBJ2-5	CASSLGGGADKTQYF	TGTGCCAGCAGTTTAGGAGGGGGGGCCGATAAGACCCAGTACTTC
NA	NA	TRBV27	TRBJ2-5	CASSLNLGAETQYF	TGTGCCAGCAGTTTAAATCTGGGGGCGGAGACCCAGTACTTC